This entry lists 9 T cell receptor beta chains sequenced from one sample in a study of regulatory and conventional T cells in RAG deficiency. The data were produced by immunoSEQ multiplex PCR, yet TCRdb's version contains in-frame clones alone and is incomplete. The sample contains fewer than 35,000 clones, around 89% of which appear only once. The same specimen was also included in a second study, on regulatory T cells. As that study records: The PCR used 52 TRBV and 13 TRBJ primers.

Sample: CD8+ T cells sorted from blood. The receptors come from a human donor in good health.

The V call is TRBV25-1, the J call TRBJ2-1; 7 nucleotides line up with TRBD2. Germline V gives CDR1 MGHDK, CDR2 SYGVNS. The CDR3 spans 14 residues. The V segment lost 7 bases and the J segment 2 bases; nucleotides outside the gene matches: 5. DNA for the CDR3: TGTGCCAGCAACCCGAGCGGGACCTACAATGAGCAGTTCTTC. Its protein product is CASNPSGTYNEQFF.

This chain joins TRBV2 and TRBJ1-2; 7 bases match TRBD1. CDR1 is SNHLY and CDR2 is FYNNEI in the germline V gene. The CDR3 spans 14 residues. V was clipped by 6 bases and J by 8 bases; unmatched bases: 12. CDR3 in amino acids: CASREETGLGGYTF. In DNA form, the CDR3 reads TGTGCCAGCAGAGAGGAGACAGGGTTGGGCGGCTACACCTTC.

This rearrangement joins TRBV6-6 to TRBJ2-1; TRBD2 aligns across 14 bases. CDR1 is MNHNY, CDR2 SVGAGI, per germline (reference sequence). This CDR3 comprises 14 residues. V shed 8 bases, J shed 5 bases, and the junction held 2 bases outside the gene matches. CDR3 protein: CASGGLAGDNEQFF. The CDR3 DNA is TGTGCCAGCGGGGGACTAGCGGGAGACAATGAGCAGTTCTTC.

The chain has TRBV2 and TRBJ2-7; D perhaps matches TRBD1 (6 bases). The ends were cut back, 5 bases at V and 1 base at J, with 12 bases in the middle. Per the germline V gene, CDR1 is SNHLY and CDR2 is FYNNEI. CDR3 length: 14 residues. The CDR3 loop is CASSSTGKSYEQYF. The CDR3 bases are TGTGCCAGCAGTTCGACAGGAAAGTCCTACGAGCAGTACTTC.

This sequence joins TRBV5-6 and TRBJ2-5; no reliable D call. V gave up 4 bases and J gave up 4 bases, with 11 bases separating them. This CDR3 is built from 13 residues. Germline loops: CDR1 SGHDT, CDR2 YYEEEE. The chain's CDR3 is CASSLDLGETQYF. DNA of the CDR3: TGTGCCAGCAGCCTGGACCTGGGAGAGACCCAGTACTTC.

This chain connects TRBV2 to TRBJ2-2; TRBD1 is a possible D gene (6 bases). This CDR3 has 14 amino acids. The germline V and J ends were trimmed by 5 bases and 2 bases, with 9 bases remaining between them. Germline CDR1 reads SNHLY; CDR2 reads FYNNEI. CDR3 DNA sequence: TGTGCCAGCAGTACACAGGGAAACACCGGGGAGCTGTTTTTT. The encoded protein is CASSTQGNTGELFF. The complete variable domain, with remaining parts taken from reference TRBV2 and TRBJ2-2, reads EPEVTQTPSHQVTQMGQEVILRCVPISNHLYFYWYRQILGQKVEFLVSFYNNEISEKSEIFDDQFSVERPDGSNFTLKIRSTKLEDSAMYFCASSTQGNTGELFFGEGSRLTVL.

The chain has TRBV11-3 and TRBJ2-7, with D perhaps matching TRBD1 (5 bases). V gave up 3 bases and J gave up 4 bases, with 10 bases separating them. Germline CDR1 SGHNT, CDR2 YENEEA. CDR3 size: 13 residues. Here the CDR3 DNA reads TGTGCCAGCAGCTTCTCGACAGAGTACGAGCAGTACTTC. Protein: CASSFSTEYEQYF.

For this clone: At one of its ends the junction is not consistent with the germline gene, which may arise from a read error. This rearrangement joins TRBV4-1 to TRBJ2-1; unclear D gene. Looked up from germline, CDR1 is MGHRA and CDR2 is YSYEKL. The CDR3 is made up of 17 amino acids. The CDR3 spells CASSLDSETLSSNEQFF. The DNA for the CDR3 is TGCGCCAGCAGCCTAGACTCGGAGACTTTATCCTCCAATGAGCAGTTCTTC.

The gene calls are TRBV28 and TRBJ2-7, with 13 nucleotides matching TRBD2. The CDR3 loop spans 16 amino acids. Germline CDR1 MDHEN, CDR2 SYDVKM. The trim removed 3 bases at V and 1 base at J, leaving 3 bases unmatched. In DNA, the CDR3 is TGTGCCAGCAGTTTGCCGACTAGCGGGAGGTCCTACGAGCAGTACTTC. Translating gives CASSLPTSGRSYEQYF.